Below are 24 T cell receptor beta chains sequenced from a single sample in a study of early T cells in non-severe SARS-CoV-2 infection. TCRdb called the 5' RACE reads again in MiXCR, with one record for every CDR3 protein. The sample contains approximately 60,000 distinct CDR3 sequences, around 13% of which appear only once. The sequencing sample was made of whole blood. The receptors derive from an adult who was a healthcare worker with PCR-confirmed SARS-CoV-2 infection or an uninfected control (not recorded which).

This clonotype was recorded many times. The chain recombines TRBV7-3 with TRBJ2-6, with 9 nucleotides matching TRBD2. CDR1 SGHTA and CDR2 FQGTGA come from the germline V gene. There are 17 residues in the CDR3. The trim removed 6 bases at V and 0 bases at J, leaving 6 bases unmatched. The CDR3 DNA is TGTGCCAGCAGTCCAAGCGGGGGGCGCTCTGGGGCCAACGTCCTGACTTTC. Amino acids: CASSPSGGRSGANVLTF. The whole variable domain, remainder taken from reference TRBV7-3 and TRBJ2-6, is GAGVSQTPSNKVTEKGKYVELRCDPISGHTALYWYRQSLGQGPEFLIYFQGTGAADDSGLPNDRFFAVRPEGSVSTLKIQRTERGDSAVYLCASSPSGGRSGANVLTFGAGSRLTVL.

Turning to this clonotype: Here the CDR3 omits its conserved ending phenylalanine or tryptophan, so a read error is the likely source. The V and J genes are TRBV19 and TRBJ1-3, with a possible D match to TRBD1 (5 bases). The germline V gene encodes CDR1 LNHDA and CDR2 SQIVND (reference sequence). With 10 bases removed from V and 3 bases from J, the gap between germline ends came to 13 bases. This CDR3 spans 13 amino acids. The CDR3 nucleotides are TGTGCCACCGATCCGGGGGGTGGAAACACCATATATCTT. It specifies CATDPGGGNTIYL.

This clonotype was counted only a few times. The genes are TRBV21-1 and TRBJ1-2. TRBV21-1 is an annotated pseudogene. There are 13 residues in the CDR3. The CDR3 bases are TGTGCCAGCAGCAAGGCGGGCTCCCATGGCTACACCTTC. Amino acid sequence: CASSKAGSHGYTF.

This clonotype was detected a few times. The chain links TRBV6-2 or TRBV6-3 to TRBJ1-2; D gene uncertain. Trimming removed 4 bases from V and 8 bases from J, with 20 bases in between. The CDR3 is made up of 15 amino acids. From germline, CDR1 is MNHEY and CDR2 SVGEGT. DNA for the CDR3: TGTGCCAGCAGTTCCCCCGCGGGCCGCCTAGGAGGCTACACCTTC. It codes for CASSSPAGRLGGYTF.

This clonotype has just a few counts. The genes are TRBV20-1 and TRBJ2-5, with TRBD2 identical over 10 bases. The CDR3 extends over 15 amino acids. V lost 6 bases to trimming and J lost 3 bases; unmatched junction nucleotides: 10. The germline V gene encodes CDR1 DFQATT and CDR2 SNEGSKA (reference sequence). CDR3 amino acids: CSARAASGGKETQYF. Written as DNA, the CDR3 is TGCAGTGCCAGGGCGGCTAGCGGGGGCAAAGAGACCCAGTACTTC.

This clonotype was recorded many times. The genes are TRBV12-3 or TRBV12-4 and TRBJ1-1, with D hard to call. The V gene lost 6 bases and the J gene lost 7 bases, with 9 bases spanning the gap. CDR3 length: 11 residues. The CDR3 coding sequence is TGTGCCAGCAGCGACCCCTTTGAAGCTTTCTTT. Translating it yields CASSDPFEAFF.

J is TRBJ2-1 and V is TRBV12-2; the table's D gene call, TRBD2, was not cross checked with the DNA. TRBV12-2 is a listed pseudogene. The CDR3 consists of 17 residues. Written as DNA, the CDR3 is TGTGCAAGTCGCCCTCGGACTAGCGGGGGGGACTACAATGAGCAGTTCTTC. Its protein product is CASRPRTSGGDYNEQFF.

This clonotype was found a few times. This chain joins TRBV7-2 and TRBJ2-2; 7 positions agree with TRBD1. The germline gives CDR1 SGHTA, CDR2 FQGNSA. The CDR3 covers 16 residues. Germline trimming cut 2 bases from V and 5 bases from J; bases unmatched to any gene: 8. CDR3 DNA: TGTGCCAGCAGCTTAAATAAGGGGGCCCCTACCGGGGAGCTGTTTTTT. Protein: CASSLNKGAPTGELFF.

For this clonotype: Possible read error: a much larger clone is one base away. The chain carries TRBV7-9 and TRBJ1-2; D might be TRBD1 (6 bases). Germline CDR1 and CDR2: SEHNR and FQNEAQ (reference sequence). The CDR3 sequence is 17 residues long. Written as DNA, the CDR3 is TGTGACAGCAGCTTAAGGCAGGGCAACAGGGTGGCGTATGGCTACACCTTC. It translates to CDSSLRQGNRVAYGYTF. Using reference TRBV7-9 and TRBJ1-2 for the parts outside the CDR3, the full variable domain is DTGVSQNPRHKITKRGQNVTFRCDPISEHNRLYWYRQTLGQGPEFLTYFQNEAQLEKSRLLSDRFSAERPKGSFSTLEIQRTEQGDSAMYLCDSSLRQGNRVAYGYTFGSGTRLTVV.

The V gene is TRBV6-2 or TRBV6-3, the J gene TRBJ2-7; 8 bases are a match to TRBD1. The junction had 2 bases not matched to a gene; V was cut back by 4 bases and J by 3 bases. CDR3 size: 13 residues. The germline gives CDR1 MNHEY, CDR2 SVGEGT. DNA of the CDR3: TGTGCCAGCAGTTCCGGGACAGGCTACGAGCAGTACTTC. Protein product: CASSSGTGYEQYF.

The J gene is TRBJ1-1, the V gene TRBV29-1; TRBD1 aligns across 10 bases. There are 12 residues in the CDR3. The J segment lost 7 bases and the V segment lost 7 bases, leaving 6 bases of the junction unmatched. CDR1 is SQVTM and CDR2 is ANQGSEA in the germline V gene. In DNA, the CDR3 is TGCAGCGCCGGGACAGGGGATTTTGAAGCTTTCTTT. Translated: CSAGTGDFEAFF.

J is TRBJ2-1 and V is TRBV10-1, with 9 bases identical to TRBD1. The CDR3 is 14 amino acids. V dropped 6 bases and J dropped 8; count of bases not matched to a gene: 8. The germline V gene has CDR1 WNHNN and CDR2 SYGVQD (reference sequence). The chain's CDR3 is CASRGDRVPDEQFF. CDR3 DNA: TGCGCCAGCAGGGGGGACAGGGTCCCGGATGAGCAGTTCTTC.

The chain employs TRBV7-2 and TRBJ2-3; D is perhaps TRBD2 (6 bases). V was shortened by 3 bases and J by 6 bases, with 19 bases between the two germline ends. The germline CDR1 and CDR2 sequences are SGHTA and FQGNSA. This CDR3 region has 16 residues. The CDR3 DNA reads TGTGCCAGCAGCTTCCTACTAGCTTCTCTTGGGGATACGCAGTATTTT. Encoded protein: CASSFLLASLGDTQYF. Filled out from reference TRBV7-2 and TRBJ2-3, the complete variable domain reads GAGVSQSPSNKVTEKGKDVELRCDPISGHTALYWYRQSLGQGLEFLIYFQGNSAPDKSGLPSDRFSAERTGGSVSTLTIQRTQQEDSAVYLCASSFLLASLGDTQYFGPGTRLTVL.

V is TRBV20-1 and J is TRBJ2-3, with TRBD1 identical over 7 bases. The CDR3 has 15 residues. The V gene's germline CDR1 is DFQATT and CDR2 SNEGSKA (reference sequence). The junction had 10 bases not matched to a gene; V was cut back by 1 base and J by 6 bases. In DNA form, the CDR3 reads TGCAGTGCTAGAGTGAAAGGGGGCGCCTGGGATACGCAGTATTTT. As protein: CSARVKGGAWDTQYF.

This rearrangement joins TRBV9 to TRBJ1-4; no firm D call. The germline V gene has CDR1 SGDLS and CDR2 YYNGEE. The CDR3 is 13 amino acids. The V end was cut by 4 bases, the J end by 8 bases, with 12 bases between. The CDR3 sequence: CASSPPREEKLFF. The CDR3 bases are TGTGCCAGCAGCCCCCCCCGTGAAGAAAAACTGTTTTTT.

The rearrangement links TRBV20-1 to TRBJ1-1; D unresolved. This CDR3 region has 10 residues. Germline CDR1 is DFQATT and CDR2 is SNEGSKA (reference sequence). The V end lost 5 bases, the J end lost 7 bases, and 8 bases lay between the germline ends. CDR3 residues: CSADPYEAFF. Here the CDR3 DNA reads TGCAGTGCTGACCCTTATGAAGCTTTCTTT.

This clonotype has a handful of counts. CDR3 sequence (DNA): TGTGCCAGCAGTTACCCCCCGACAGGGAGTGAAAAACTGTTTTTT. It yields the protein CASSYPPTGSEKLFF. The J gene is TRBJ1-4, the V gene TRBV6-6; 7 bases align to TRBD1. The CDR3 extends over 15 amino acids. Trimming at V came to 2 bases and at J to 7 bases, leaving 7 bases not matched to a gene. Germline V CDR1 and CDR2: MNHNY, SVGAGI (reference sequence).

V gene TRBV7-6 combines with J gene TRBJ2-3, with 8 positions matching TRBD1. The CDR3 spans 17 residues. Unmatched junction bases numbered 14, after V lost 4 bases and J lost 5 bases. The germline CDR1 and CDR2 sequences are SGHVS and FNYEAQ. The CDR3 DNA is TGTGCCAGCAGCTCGCCAAAGGACAGGGTTGAAGGAGATACGCAGTATTTT. Protein sequence: CASSSPKDRVEGDTQYF.

Ten or more counts support this clonotype. The chain recombines TRBV10-3 with TRBJ2-3; 9 nucleotides align to TRBD1. Germline loops: CDR1 ENHRY, CDR2 SYGVKD. Trimming at V came to 6 bases and at J to 2 bases, leaving 3 bases not matched to a gene. The CDR3 is 14 amino acids. The CDR3 spells CAIRLQGATDTQYF. CDR3 bases: TGTGCCATCAGGTTACAGGGGGCCACAGATACGCAGTATTTT.

The rearrangement uses TRBV4-1 and TRBJ2-1, with 15 bases aligning to TRBD2. Germline loops: CDR1 MGHRA, CDR2 YSYEKL. Germline trimming cut 4 bases from V and 8 bases from J; bases unmatched to any gene: 6. This CDR3 is built from 16 residues. CDR3 protein: CASSPLGLAGGDEQFF. The CDR3 region has the DNA TGCGCCAGCAGCCCCCTCGGACTAGCGGGGGGGGATGAGCAGTTCTTC.

The chain has TRBV7-2 and TRBJ2-1; D is unclear. Trimming took off 4 bases at V and 4 bases at J, with 20 bases between the two ends. CDR3 length equals 17 residues. The germline CDR1 and CDR2 sequences are SGHTA and FQGNSA. CDR3 residues: CASSSGQSRSFYNEQFF. CDR3 bases: TGTGCCAGCAGCTCCGGCCAGAGTCGCTCGTTTTACAATGAGCAGTTCTTC.

This clonotype came up many times. The chain links TRBV11-2 to TRBJ2-5, with a weak D call TRBD2 (6 bases). The length of the CDR3 is 15 residues. V lost 3 bases and J lost 4, with 15 bases in between. Germline V CDR1 and CDR2: SGHAT, FQNNGV. The CDR3 sequence is CASSFGPRRGETQYF. The DNA for the CDR3 is TGTGCCAGCAGCTTCGGACCCCGGAGGGGAGAGACCCAGTACTTC.

In this sample, this clonotype turned up a few times. The chain recombines TRBV4-1 with TRBJ1-5; 9 nucleotides line up with TRBD1. The CDR3 covers 16 residues. After removal of 4 bases from V and 5 bases from J, the junction contained 9 bases not matched to a gene. Germline-derived CDR1 and CDR2 are MGHRA and YSYEKL. CDR3 DNA sequence: TGCGCCAGCAGCCCGGGGACAGGGATGGGATATCAGCCCCAGCATTTT. Its protein product is CASSPGTGMGYQPQHF.

There are many counts of this clonotype. V usage is TRBV10-2 and J usage is TRBJ2-1; possible D gene TRBD2, 6 bases. The CDR3 runs to 15 residues. V lost 7 bases, J lost 4 bases, and 17 bases lay in between. Germline V gene lookup returns CDR1 WSHSY and CDR2 SAAADI. The CDR3 DNA is TGCGCCAGCATGAGTAGCGGACCTGTGTACAATGAGCAGTTCTTC. It is translated as CASMSSGPVYNEQFF.